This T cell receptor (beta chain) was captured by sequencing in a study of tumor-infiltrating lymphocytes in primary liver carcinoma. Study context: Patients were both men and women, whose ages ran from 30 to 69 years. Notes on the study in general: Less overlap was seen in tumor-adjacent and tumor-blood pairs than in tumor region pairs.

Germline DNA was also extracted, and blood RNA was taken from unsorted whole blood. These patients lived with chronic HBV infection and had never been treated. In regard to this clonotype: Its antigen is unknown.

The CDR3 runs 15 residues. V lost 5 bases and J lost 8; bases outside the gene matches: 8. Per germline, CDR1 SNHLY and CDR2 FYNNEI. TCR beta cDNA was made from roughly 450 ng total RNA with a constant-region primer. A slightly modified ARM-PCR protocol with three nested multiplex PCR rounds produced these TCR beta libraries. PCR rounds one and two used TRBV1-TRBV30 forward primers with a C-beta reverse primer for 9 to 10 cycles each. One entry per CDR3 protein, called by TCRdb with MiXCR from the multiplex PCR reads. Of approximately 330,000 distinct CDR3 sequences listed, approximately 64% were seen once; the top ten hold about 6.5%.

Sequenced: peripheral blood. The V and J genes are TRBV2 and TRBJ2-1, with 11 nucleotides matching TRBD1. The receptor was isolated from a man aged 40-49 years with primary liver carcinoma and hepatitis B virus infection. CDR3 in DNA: TGTGCCAGCAGTCAAGGACAGGGGGCAACGGATGAGCAGTTCTTC. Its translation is CASSQGQGATDEQFF.